A selection of T cell receptor beta chains follows, all from one sample in a study of glioma-infiltrating T cells. Via MiXCR, TCRdb re-called the multiplex PCR reads, giving one row per CDR3 protein. The sample records about 12,000 distinct CDR3 sequences, around 27% being singletons. Sample: glioma tissue, nonneoplastic brain tissue, or PBMCs (not recorded which). The receptors shown here come from a human donor with low-grade glioma or glioblastoma, undergoing nonglioma brain surgery, or in good health (not recorded which). CDR3s include the opening cysteine and the closing phenylalanine or tryptophan. D genes are given only for firm matches. Rows may omit the clone size; those that give it use once, few, many or a size class.

abundance	d_gene	v_gene	j_gene	CDR3nt	CDR3aa
medium-sized	TRBD1	TRBV27	TRBJ1-1	TGTGCCAGCAGTTTAGGGACAGCGAACACTGAAGCTTTCTTT	CASSLGTANTEAFF
NA	NA	TRBV7-9	TRBJ2-7	TGTGCCAGCAGCCCCCGGGACGGGTACCCAGCCGAGCAGTACTTC	CASSPRDGYPAEQYF
many	TRBD2	TRBV20-1	TRBJ2-7	TGCAGTGCTAGTTCTCTCCGGGAGGCAAACTACGAGCAGTACTTC	CSASSLREANYEQYF
few	NA	TRBV18	TRBJ1-1	TGTGCCAGCTCGTCCACGGGAAAGAACACTGAAGCTTTCTTT	CASSSTGKNTEAFF
few	NA	TRBV5-1	TRBJ2-7	TGCGCCAGCAGCACCCGGGACCTAGGGTACGAGCAGTACTTC	CASSTRDLGYEQYF
many	TRBD1	TRBV20-1	TRBJ1-3	TGCAGTGCTAGAGACAAGGACAGGGACTCTGGAAACACCATATATTTT	CSARDKDRDSGNTIYF
medium-sized	NA	TRBV6-1	TRBJ2-5	TGTGCCAGCAGTGAAGGAACTGACCAAGAGACCCAGTACTTC	CASSEGTDQETQYF
medium-sized	NA	TRBV27	TRBJ1-2	TGTGCCAGCAGTTTAAAGAGGACAGCCTATGGCTACACCTTC	CASSLKRTAYGYTF
NA	NA	TRBV3-1	TRBJ2-3	TGTGCCAGCGGCTCTAGCGTGAATCCAGATACGCAGTATTTT	CASGSSVNPDTQYF
many	TRBD2	TRBV6-1	TRBJ2-7	TGTGCCAGCAGTGAACGGGGGGGCGCACTCGAGCAGTACTTC	CASSERGGALEQYF
many	NA	TRBV6-1	TRBJ2-3	TGTGCCACTACCTCGCAGGGTCAGTCCGATACGCAGTATTTT	CATTSQGQSDTQYF
medium-sized	NA	TRBV20-1	TRBJ1-1	TGCAGGGCAGGGATGATGAACACTGAAGCTTTCTTT	CRAGMMNTEAFF
once	NA	TRBV7-9	TRBJ2-5	TGTGCCAGCAGCTTAGCGGTAGGCCCCCAAGAGACCCAGTACTTC	CASSLAVGPQETQYF
many	NA	TRBV20-1	TRBJ1-1	TGCAGTGCTAGAGGACCCCCTAGAAGGACGAACACTGAAGCTTTCTTT	CSARGPPRRTNTEAFF
NA	TRBD1	TRBV11-1	TRBJ2-1	TGTGCCAGCAGCTCAACAGGGGATCACAATGAGCAGTTCTTC	CASSSTGDHNEQFF
medium-sized	TRBD2	TRBV6-1	TRBJ2-3	TGTGCCAGCAGTGGCATAGCGGGAGAAGCAGATACGCAGTATTTT	CASSGIAGEADTQYF
few	NA	TRBV4-2	TRBJ2-1	TGTGCCAGCAGCCAAGATCGGATCTCCTACAATGAGCAGTTCTTC	CASSQDRISYNEQFF
many	TRBD1	TRBV20-1	TRBJ2-1	TGCAGTGCTAGAGACAGGGGGACAGCTTATAGCTACAATGAGCAGTTCTTC	CSARDRGTAYSYNEQFF
many	NA	TRBV19	TRBJ1-5	TGTGCCAGTATCCAAGGGGGTCAGCCCCAGCATTTT	CASIQGGQPQHF
NA	TRBD2	TRBV12-3/TRBV12-4	TRBJ2-3	TGTGCCAGCGACGGGAGGGGCGCAGATACGCAGTATTTT	CASDGRGADTQYF
few	NA	TRBV19	TRBJ1-2	TGTGCCAGTAGCCCAGACGGAGCTTTGGCATGGGGCTACACCTTC	CASSPDGALAWGYTF
NA	NA	TRBV2	TRBJ1-2	TGTGCCAGCAGTGGCATTGCCGGCAACTATGGCTACACCTTC	CASSGIAGNYGYTF
many	NA	TRBV25-1	TRBJ2-1	TGTGCCAGCAGTGAAATGTCGACAGGACGCTACAATGAGCAGTTCTTC	CASSEMSTGRYNEQFF
many	NA	TRBV20-1	TRBJ2-3	TGCAGTGCCCAGGAGGGGGCCCGGGATACGCAGTATTTT	CSAQEGARDTQYF
NA	NA	TRBV3-1	TRBJ1-6	TGTGCCAGCAGCCAAGGGAACCAAGTCTATAATTCACCCCTCCACTTT	CASSQGNQVYNSPLHF
NA	NA	TRBV2	TRBJ1-1	TGTGCCAGCAACTATCTGGGCCCTGAAGCTTTCTTT	CASNYLGPEAFF
few	NA	TRBV11-2	TRBJ1-5	TGTGCCAGCAGCTTGGGGGTTTTGCAGCCCCAGCATTTT	CASSLGVLQPQHF
large	NA	TRBV7-2	TRBJ2-5	TGTGCCAGCACCCCTAGCGAAAAAGAGACCCAGTACTTC	CASTPSEKETQYF
few	NA	TRBV7-9	TRBJ1-2	TGTGCCAGCAGCCCCTCGTCCCAGCACCCCCTCTATCGTGGCTACACCTTC	CASSPSSQHPLYRGYTF
few	NA	TRBV12-3/TRBV12-4	TRBJ2-7	TGTGCCAGCAGTTCCCCCGGGACCCCCTACGAGCAGTACTTC	CASSSPGTPYEQYF
NA	NA	TRBV5-8	TRBJ1-1	TGTGTCAGCAGCTGGATAGGGATGAACACTGAAGCTTTCTTT	CVSSWIGMNTEAFF
many	TRBD1	TRBV15	TRBJ1-5	TGTGCCACCAGCAGAGATAGTGGGACAGGGGCTCAGCCCCAGCATTTT	CATSRDSGTGAQPQHF
many	NA	TRBV28	TRBJ2-3	TGTGCCAGCAGCTTCGCCCACCCAAGCGTCAAAACAGATACGCAGTATTTT	CASSFAHPSVKTDTQYF
medium-sized	TRBD1	TRBV6-1	TRBJ1-2	TGTGCCAGCAGAAATGGACAGGGGGCCCACTATGGCTACACCTTC	CASRNGQGAHYGYTF
many	NA	TRBV11-2	TRBJ2-3	TGTGCCAGCAGCTTAGTTAGGGGCGCGAGCACAGATACGCAGTATTTT	CASSLVRGASTDTQYF
medium-sized	NA	TRBV27	TRBJ1-2	TGTGCCAGCAGTTTTCAGGGGAACTATGGCTACACCTTC	CASSFQGNYGYTF
few	NA	TRBV11-2	TRBJ2-3	TGTGCCAGCAGCCTAAGGGTTCTAAATACGCAGTATTTT	CASSLRVLNTQYF
NA	NA	TRBV12-3/TRBV12-4	TRBJ2-7	TGTGCCAGCAGTTTAGTTGGAAAGGGGGTCGAGCAGTACTTC	CASSLVGKGVEQYF
NA	TRBD2	TRBV11-2	TRBJ2-7	TGTGCCAGCAGCTTATCAGGGAGCGGGGTGGGGTCCTACGAGCAGTACTTC	CASSLSGSGVGSYEQYF
many	TRBD2	TRBV4-2	TRBJ2-3	TGTGCCAGCAGCCAGGAGATAGCGGGGGAGACAGATACGCAGTATTTT	CASSQEIAGETDTQYF
large	NA	TRBV6-1	TRBJ1-5	TGTGCCAGCAGTTATAACAGGGAAGTTAATCAGCCCCAGCATTTT	CASSYNREVNQPQHF
many	NA	TRBV28	TRBJ2-1	TGTGCCAGCAGTTCTCGGGTAGCTGAGCAGTTCTTC	CASSSRVAEQFF
few	NA	TRBV3-1	TRBJ2-7	TGTGCCAGCAGCCAAGGTTTAAACAGGGCAAACTACGAGCAGTACTTC	CASSQGLNRANYEQYF
NA	NA	TRBV19	TRBJ2-5	TGTGCCAGTAGTTTGAGAGAGCAGTACTTC	CASSLREQYF
NA	NA	TRBV6-5	TRBJ2-5	TGTGCCAGCAGTGAAATGGGGGTAGAGACCCAGTACTTC	CASSEMGVETQYF
many	NA	TRBV24-1	TRBJ2-1	TGTGCCACCAGTGTAGGGGACTCCTCCTACAATGAGCAGTTCTTC	CATSVGDSSYNEQFF
many	TRBD1	TRBV20-1	TRBJ1-5	TGCAGTGCTAGCACAGGGGGGGACAATCAGCCCCAGCATTTT	CSASTGGDNQPQHF
many	NA	TRBV27	TRBJ1-2	TGTGCCAGCAGTTTAACCTCACAGACCGGCCCGGGCTACACCTTC	CASSLTSQTGPGYTF
many	NA	TRBV20-1	TRBJ2-2	TGCAGTGCTAGACGCGGGAAGGCCGGGGAGCTGTTTTTT	CSARRGKAGELFF
medium-sized	NA	TRBV5-8	TRBJ1-1	TGTGCCAGCAGCTTCCGGACACGTGAAGCTTTCTTT	CASSFRTREAFF
few	NA	TRBV29-1	TRBJ1-5	TGCAGCGTTGCGCGGGGAAATAGCAATCAGCCCCAGCATTTT	CSVARGNSNQPQHF
medium-sized	NA	TRBV6-1	TRBJ1-5	TGTGCCAGCAGTGAATTACAGGGCGATCAGCCCCAGCATTTT	CASSELQGDQPQHF